Given below is one T cell receptor beta chain in context. CDR3 length: 15 residues. Germline CDR1 SEHNR, CDR2 FQNEAQ (reference sequence). Trimming shortened V by 5 bases and J by 0 bases, and 11 bases separated the two germline ends. Sequencing used immunoSEQ multiplex PCR; TCRdb keeps in-frame clones, though not all of them. The data contain roughly 160,000 clones, approximately 84% of them seen just once; the ten biggest clones take up approximately 5.4%. This sample is part of a study of blood T cell repertoires in COVID-19. Study at large: Sites in the United States, Italy and Spain provided acute and convalescent COVID-19 samples. The analysed material was cDNA or gDNA that came from T cells, B-cell-depleted T cells, or PBMCs.

This chain links TRBV7-9 with TRBJ2-1, with D possibly TRBD1 on 5 matching bases. The TCR comes from a woman aged 45 to 65 with COVID-19, enrolled during active disease. Sequencing was performed on peripheral blood. CDR3 in amino acids: CASSEDTSSYNEQFF. Here the CDR3 DNA reads TGTGCCAGCAGCGAGGACACGAGCTCCTACAATGAGCAGTTCTTC.